The clone carrying this T cell receptor (beta chain) showed up many times. What it binds is not known. The data were taken from a study of T cell repertoires in cytomegalovirus infection. Whole-study findings and limits: Dominant in the ex vivo response were TCR beta clonotypes restricted by HLA-C and specific for CMV.

The CDR3 has 11 residues. CDR1 is SQVTM, CDR2 ANQGSEA, per germline. Between the trimmed V and J ends, which lost 3 bases and 4 bases, there was a span of 6 bases. TCRdb fed the reads into MiXCR, producing one record per CDR3 protein. The data contain about 920,000 distinct CDR3 sequences, 31% of them singletons. This clonotype was obtained from a human donor in good health (CMV status not recorded). Some clones in this sample may be carry-over from other donors' samples. The rearrangement uses TRBV29-1 and TRBJ1-1; D unclear. The sequencing used cultured CD8+ T cells from PBMCs, collected from culture after CMV antigen stimulation. The CDR3, as DNA: TGCAGCGTTGAGGATAGCACTGAAGCTTTCTTT. It yields the protein CSVEDSTEAFF.